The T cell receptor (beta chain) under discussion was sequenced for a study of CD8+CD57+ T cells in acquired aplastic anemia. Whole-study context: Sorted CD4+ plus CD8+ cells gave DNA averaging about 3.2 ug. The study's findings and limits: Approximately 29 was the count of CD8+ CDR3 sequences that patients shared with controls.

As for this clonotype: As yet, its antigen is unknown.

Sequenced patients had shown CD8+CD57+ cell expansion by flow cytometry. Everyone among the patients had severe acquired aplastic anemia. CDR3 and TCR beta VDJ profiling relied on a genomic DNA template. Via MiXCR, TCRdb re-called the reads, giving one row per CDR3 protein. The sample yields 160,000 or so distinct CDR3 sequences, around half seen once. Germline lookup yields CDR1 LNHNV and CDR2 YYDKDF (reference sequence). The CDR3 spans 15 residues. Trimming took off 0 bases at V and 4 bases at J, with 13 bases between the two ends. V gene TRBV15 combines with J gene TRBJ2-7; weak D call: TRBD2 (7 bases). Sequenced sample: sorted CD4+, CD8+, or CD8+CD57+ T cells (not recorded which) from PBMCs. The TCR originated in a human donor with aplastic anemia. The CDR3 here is CATSRDGGGGYEQYF. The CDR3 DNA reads TGTGCCACCAGCAGAGATGGAGGGGGGGGGTACGAGCAGTACTTC.